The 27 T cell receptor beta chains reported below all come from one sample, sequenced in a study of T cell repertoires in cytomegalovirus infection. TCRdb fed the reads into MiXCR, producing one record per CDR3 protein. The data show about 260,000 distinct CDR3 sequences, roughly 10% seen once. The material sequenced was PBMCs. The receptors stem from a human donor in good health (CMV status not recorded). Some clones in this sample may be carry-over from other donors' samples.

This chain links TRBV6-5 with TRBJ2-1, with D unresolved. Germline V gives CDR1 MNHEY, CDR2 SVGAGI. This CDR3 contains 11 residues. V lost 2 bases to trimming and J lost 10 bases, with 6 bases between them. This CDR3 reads CASSYRTEQFF. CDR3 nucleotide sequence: TGTGCCAGCAGTTACCGAACAGAGCAGTTCTTC.

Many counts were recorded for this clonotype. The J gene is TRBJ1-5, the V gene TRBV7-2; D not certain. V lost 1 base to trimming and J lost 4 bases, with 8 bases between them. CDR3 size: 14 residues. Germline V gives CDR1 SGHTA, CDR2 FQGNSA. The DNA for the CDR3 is TGTGCCAGCAGCTTAGGGGTAGGGAATCAGCCCCAGCATTTT. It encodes CASSLGVGNQPQHF.

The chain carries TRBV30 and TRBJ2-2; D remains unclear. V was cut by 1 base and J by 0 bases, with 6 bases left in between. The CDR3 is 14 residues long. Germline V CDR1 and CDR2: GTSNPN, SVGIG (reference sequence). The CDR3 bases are TGTGCCTGGAGTGGACCCTCGAACACCGGGGAGCTGTTTTTT. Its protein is CAWSGPSNTGELFF.

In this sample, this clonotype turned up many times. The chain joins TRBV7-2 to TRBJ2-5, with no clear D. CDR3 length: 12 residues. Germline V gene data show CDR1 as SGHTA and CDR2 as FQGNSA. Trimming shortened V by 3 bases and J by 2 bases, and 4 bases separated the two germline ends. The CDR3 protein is CASSFRQETQYF. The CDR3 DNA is TGTGCCAGCAGCTTTCGACAAGAGACCCAGTACTTC.

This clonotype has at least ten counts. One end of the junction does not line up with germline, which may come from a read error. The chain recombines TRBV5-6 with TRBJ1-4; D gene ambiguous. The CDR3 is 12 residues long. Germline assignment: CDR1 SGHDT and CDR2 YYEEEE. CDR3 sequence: CASSSLTQRPRF. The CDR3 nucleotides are TGTGCCAGCAGCTCCTTGACTCAAAGACCCCGTTTT.

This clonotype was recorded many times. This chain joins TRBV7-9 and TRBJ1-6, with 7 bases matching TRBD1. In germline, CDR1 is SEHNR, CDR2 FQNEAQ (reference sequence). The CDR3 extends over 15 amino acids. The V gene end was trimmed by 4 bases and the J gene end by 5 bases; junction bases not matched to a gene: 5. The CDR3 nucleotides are TGTGCCAGCAGCTCGGACAGGTTAAATAATTCACCCCTCCACTTT. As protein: CASSSDRLNNSPLHF.

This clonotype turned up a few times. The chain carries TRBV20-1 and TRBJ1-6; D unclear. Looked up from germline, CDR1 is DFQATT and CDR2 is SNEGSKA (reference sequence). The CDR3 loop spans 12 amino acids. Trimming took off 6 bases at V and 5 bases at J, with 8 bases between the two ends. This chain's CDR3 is CSARTNNSPLHF. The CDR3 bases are TGCAGTGCCCGGACCAATAATTCACCCCTCCACTTT.

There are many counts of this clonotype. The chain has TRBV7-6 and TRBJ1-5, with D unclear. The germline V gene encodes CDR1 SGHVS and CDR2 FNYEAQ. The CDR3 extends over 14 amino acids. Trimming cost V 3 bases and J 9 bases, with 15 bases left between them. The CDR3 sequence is CASSLAATHSPQHF. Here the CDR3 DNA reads TGTGCCAGCAGCTTGGCCGCTACTCACTCGCCCCAGCATTTT.

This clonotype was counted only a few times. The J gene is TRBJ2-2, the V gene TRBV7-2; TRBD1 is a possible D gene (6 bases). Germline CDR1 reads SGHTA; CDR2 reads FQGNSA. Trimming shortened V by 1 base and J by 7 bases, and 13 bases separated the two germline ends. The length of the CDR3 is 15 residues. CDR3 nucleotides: TGTGCCAGCAGCTTAGAGCAGGGGCGCATCGGGGAGCTGTTTTTT. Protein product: CASSLEQGRIGELFF.

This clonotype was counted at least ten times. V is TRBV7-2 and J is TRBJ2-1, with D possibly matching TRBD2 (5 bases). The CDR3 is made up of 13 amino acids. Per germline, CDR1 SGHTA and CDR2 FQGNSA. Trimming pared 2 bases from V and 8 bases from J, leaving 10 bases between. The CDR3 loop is CASSLRTRDEQFF. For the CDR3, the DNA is TGTGCCAGCAGCTTACGCACGAGGGATGAGCAGTTCTTC.

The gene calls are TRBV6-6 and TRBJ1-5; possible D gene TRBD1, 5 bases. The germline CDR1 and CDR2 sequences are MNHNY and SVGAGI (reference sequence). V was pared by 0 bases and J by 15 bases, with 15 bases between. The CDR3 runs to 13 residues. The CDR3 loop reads CASSYSTTDGGHF. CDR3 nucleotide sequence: TGTGCCAGCAGTTACTCGACCACGGATGGGGGGCATTTT.

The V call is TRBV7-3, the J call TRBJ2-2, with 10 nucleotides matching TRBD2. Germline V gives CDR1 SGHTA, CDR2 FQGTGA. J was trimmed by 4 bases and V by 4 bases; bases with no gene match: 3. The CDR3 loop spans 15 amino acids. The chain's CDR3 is CASSYSGGITGELFF. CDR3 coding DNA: TGTGCCAGCAGCTATAGCGGGGGGATCACCGGGGAGCTGTTTTTT.

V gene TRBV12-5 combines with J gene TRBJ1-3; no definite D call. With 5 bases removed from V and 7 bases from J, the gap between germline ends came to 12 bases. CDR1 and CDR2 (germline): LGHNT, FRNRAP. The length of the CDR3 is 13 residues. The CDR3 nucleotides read TGTGCTAGTGGTCCCACGTCCATTAACACCATATATTTT. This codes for CASGPTSINTIYF.

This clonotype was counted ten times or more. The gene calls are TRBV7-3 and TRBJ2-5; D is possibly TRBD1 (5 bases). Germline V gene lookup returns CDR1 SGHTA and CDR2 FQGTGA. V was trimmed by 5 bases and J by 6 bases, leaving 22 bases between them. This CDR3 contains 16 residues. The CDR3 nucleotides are TGTGCCAGCAGCCCCCGAGGCCAGGGCGGTTTAAAGACCCAGTACTTC. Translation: CASSPRGQGGLKTQYF. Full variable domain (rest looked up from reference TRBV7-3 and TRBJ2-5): GAGVSQTPSNKVTEKGKYVELRCDPISGHTALYWYRQSLGQGPEFLIYFQGTGAADDSGLPNDRFFAVRPEGSVSTLKIQRTERGDSAVYLCASSPRGQGGLKTQYFGPGTRLLVL.

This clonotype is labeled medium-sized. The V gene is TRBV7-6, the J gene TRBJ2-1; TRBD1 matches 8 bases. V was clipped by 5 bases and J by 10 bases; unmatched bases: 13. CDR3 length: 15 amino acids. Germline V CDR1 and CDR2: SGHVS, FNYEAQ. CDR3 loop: CASSLGQGYPREQFF. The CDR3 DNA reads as TGTGCCAGCAGCCTTGGACAGGGCTACCCAAGGGAGCAGTTCTTC.

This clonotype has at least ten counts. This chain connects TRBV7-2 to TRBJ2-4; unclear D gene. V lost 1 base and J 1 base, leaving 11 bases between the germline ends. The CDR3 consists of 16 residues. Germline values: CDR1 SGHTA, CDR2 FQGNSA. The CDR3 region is CASSLDGRKAKNIQYF. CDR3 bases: TGTGCCAGCAGCTTAGACGGTAGAAAGGCCAAAAACATTCAGTACTTC.

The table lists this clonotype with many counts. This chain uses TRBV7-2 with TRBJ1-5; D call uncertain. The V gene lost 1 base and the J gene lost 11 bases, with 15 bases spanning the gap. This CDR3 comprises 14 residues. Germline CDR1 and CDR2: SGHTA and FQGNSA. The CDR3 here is CASSLGQTLSAQHF. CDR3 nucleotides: TGTGCCAGCAGCTTAGGTCAGACCCTATCCGCCCAGCATTTT.

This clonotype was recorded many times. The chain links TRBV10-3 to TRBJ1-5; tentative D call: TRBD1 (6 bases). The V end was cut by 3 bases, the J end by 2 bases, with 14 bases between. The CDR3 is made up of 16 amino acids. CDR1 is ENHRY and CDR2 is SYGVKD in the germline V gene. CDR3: CAISEGGGAGNQPQHF. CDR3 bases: TGTGCCATCAGTGAAGGTGGGGGGGCAGGCAATCAGCCCCAGCATTTT.

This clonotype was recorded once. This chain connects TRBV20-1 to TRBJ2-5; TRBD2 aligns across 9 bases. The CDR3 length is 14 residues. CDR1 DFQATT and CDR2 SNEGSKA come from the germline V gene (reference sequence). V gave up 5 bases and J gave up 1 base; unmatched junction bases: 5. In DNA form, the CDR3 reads TGCAGTGCTTCCCTTAGCGGGAGCCAAGAGACCCAGTACTTC. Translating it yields CSASLSGSQETQYF.

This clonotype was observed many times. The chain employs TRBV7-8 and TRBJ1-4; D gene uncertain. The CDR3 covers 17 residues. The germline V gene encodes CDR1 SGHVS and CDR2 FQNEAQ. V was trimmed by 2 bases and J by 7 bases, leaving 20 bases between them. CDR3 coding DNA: TGTGCCAGCAGCTTACTTCATGTCAGCCGAGACGGTGAAAAACTGTTTTTT. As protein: CASSLLHVSRDGEKLFF.

The CDR3 protein is CASSAPVGGPSRTGELFF. The CDR3 nucleotides read TGTGCCAGCAGCGCACCGGTGGGGGGCCCCTCGAGAACCGGGGAGCTGTTTTTT. The chain combines TRBV9 with TRBJ2-2; D might be TRBD1 or TRBD2, each matching 6 bases. This CDR3 is built from 18 residues. V lost 3 bases and J lost 5, with 23 bases in between. CDR1 and CDR2 from the germline V gene are SGDLS and YYNGEE.

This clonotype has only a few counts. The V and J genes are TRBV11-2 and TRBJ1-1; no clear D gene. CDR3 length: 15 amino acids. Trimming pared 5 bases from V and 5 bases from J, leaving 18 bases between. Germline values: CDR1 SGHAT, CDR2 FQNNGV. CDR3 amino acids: CASSLLQSAGTEAFF. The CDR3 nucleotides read TGTGCCAGCAGCCTCCTCCAAAGCGCGGGGACTGAAGCTTTCTTT.

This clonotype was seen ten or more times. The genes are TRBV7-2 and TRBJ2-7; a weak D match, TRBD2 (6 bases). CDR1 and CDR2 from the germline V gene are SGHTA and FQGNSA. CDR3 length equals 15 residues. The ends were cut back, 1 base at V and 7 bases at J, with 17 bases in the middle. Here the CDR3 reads CASSLGSSGPGEQYF. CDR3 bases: TGTGCCAGCAGCTTAGGTTCGAGCGGGCCGGGGGAGCAGTACTTC.

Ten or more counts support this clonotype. The CDR3 protein is CASADRVPPSSTDTQYF. The CDR3 bases are TGTGCCAGCGCGGACAGGGTCCCCCCCTCTAGCACAGATACGCAGTATTTT. The gene calls are TRBV7-2 and TRBJ2-3; TRBD1 matches 8 bases. V gave up 8 bases and J gave up 0 bases; unmatched junction bases: 13. There are 17 residues in the CDR3. The germline gives CDR1 SGHTA, CDR2 FQGNSA.

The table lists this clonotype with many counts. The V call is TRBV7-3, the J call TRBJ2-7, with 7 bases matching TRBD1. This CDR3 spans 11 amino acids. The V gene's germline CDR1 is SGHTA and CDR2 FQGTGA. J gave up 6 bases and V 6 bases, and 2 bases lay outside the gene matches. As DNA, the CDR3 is TGTGCCAGCAGTTCAGGGGGCGAGCAGTACTTC. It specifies CASSSGGEQYF. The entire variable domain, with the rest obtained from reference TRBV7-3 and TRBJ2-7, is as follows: GAGVSQTPSNKVTEKGKYVELRCDPISGHTALYWYRQSLGQGPEFLIYFQGTGAADDSGLPNDRFFAVRPEGSVSTLKIQRTERGDSAVYLCASSSGGEQYFGPGTRLTVT.

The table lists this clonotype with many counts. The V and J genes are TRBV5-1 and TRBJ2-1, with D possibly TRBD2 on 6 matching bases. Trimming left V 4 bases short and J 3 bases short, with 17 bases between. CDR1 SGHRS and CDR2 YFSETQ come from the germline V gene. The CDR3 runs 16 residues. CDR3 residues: CASSRKGGGVYNEQFF. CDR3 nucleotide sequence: TGCGCCAGCAGCCGAAAAGGAGGAGGGGTCTACAATGAGCAGTTCTTC.

As DNA, the CDR3 is TGTGCCAGCAGCTCAGGAAGGACAGGGAAAGAGACCCAGTACTTC. Protein product: CASSSGRTGKETQYF. This rearrangement joins TRBV7-6 to TRBJ2-5, with 8 bases that match TRBD1. CDR1 and CDR2 (germline): SGHVS, FNYEAQ. This CDR3 region has 15 residues. Unmatched junction bases numbered 7, after V lost 4 bases and J lost 3 bases. Filled out from reference TRBV7-6 and TRBJ2-5, the complete variable domain reads GAGVSQSPRYKVTKRGQDVALRCDPISGHVSLYWYRQALGQGPEFLTYFNYEAQQDKSGLPNDRFSAERPEGSISTLTIQRTEQRDSAMYRCASSSGRTGKETQYFGPGTRLLVL.